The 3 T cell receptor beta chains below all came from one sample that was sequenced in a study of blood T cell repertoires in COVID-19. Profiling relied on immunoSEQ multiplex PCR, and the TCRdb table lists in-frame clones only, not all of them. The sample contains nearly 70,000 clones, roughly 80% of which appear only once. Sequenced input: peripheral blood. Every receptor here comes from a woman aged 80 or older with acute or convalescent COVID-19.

The CDR3 coding sequence is TGTGCCACCAGCACTAGACAGGGCTTTAGTGAAGCTTTCTTT. It encodes CATSTRQGFSEAFF. The chain has TRBV15 and TRBJ1-1; 7 positions match TRBD1. Germline CDR1 and CDR2: LNHNV and YYDKDF (reference sequence). The CDR3 length is 14 residues. Unmatched junction bases numbered 9, after V lost 4 bases and J lost 7 bases.

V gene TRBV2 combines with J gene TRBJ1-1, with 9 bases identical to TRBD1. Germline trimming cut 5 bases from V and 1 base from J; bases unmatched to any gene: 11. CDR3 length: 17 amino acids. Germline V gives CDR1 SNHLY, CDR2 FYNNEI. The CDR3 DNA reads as TGTGCCAGCAGTTCCGGGACAGGGTTTTTTCCGAACACTGAAGCTTTCTTT. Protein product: CASSSGTGFFPNTEAFF.

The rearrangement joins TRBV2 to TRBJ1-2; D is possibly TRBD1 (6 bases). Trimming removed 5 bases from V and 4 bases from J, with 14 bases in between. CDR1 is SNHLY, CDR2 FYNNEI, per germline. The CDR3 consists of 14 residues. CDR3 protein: CASSSTGSGYGYTF. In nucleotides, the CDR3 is TGTGCCAGCAGTAGTACAGGGTCAGGCTATGGCTACACCTTC.